This is a list of T cell receptor beta chains from one sample in a study of T-cell memory formation after mild COVID-19. MiXCR, applied by TCRdb to the 5' RACE reads, yields one record per CDR3 protein. The sample contains 470,000 or so distinct CDR3 sequences, around 20% of which appear only once. Material: PBMCs or a T cell subset sorted from them (not recorded which). The receptors were sampled from an adult woman who had mild COVID-19 (a few samples of this study predate the infection). Cell type and time point are not known. Both conserved end residues are part of each CDR3. The order of the fields is D gene, clone size, J gene, V gene, CDR3 length, CDR3 DNA, CDR3 protein. A D gene is named only where the DNA matches it firmly. Expanded clones get a size class; other rows say once, few or many, or leave the size out.

>.|.|TRBJ2-6|TRBV5-1|15
TGCGCCAGCAGCTCCGGCGGCGACTTGGCCAACGTCCTGACTTTC
CASSSGGDLANVLTF
>TRBD2|few|TRBJ2-1|TRBV20-1|16
TGCAGTGCTAGAGATAGCGGGAGGGCTAACTACAATGAGCAGTTCTTC
CSARDSGRANYNEQFF
>TRBD2|.|TRBJ2-5|TRBV4-2|15
TGTGCCAGCAGCCAAGGGGGGGAGGGCCAAGAGACCCAGTACTTC
CASSQGGEGQETQYF
>TRBD2|few|TRBJ2-3|TRBV7-8|16
TGTGCCAGCAGCTTAAAACTAGCGGGGGGGACAGATACGCAGTATTTT
CASSLKLAGGTDTQYF
>.|.|TRBJ2-2|TRBV20-1|18
TGCAGTGCTATTCCTCGGGGCGGAAGGAGGGGTGGCACCGGGGAGCTGTTTTTT
CSAIPRGGRRGGTGELFF
>.|few|TRBJ1-2|TRBV27|12
TGTGCCAGCAGAGATTTAATTTTTGGCTACACCTTC
CASRDLIFGYTF
>.|few|TRBJ2-1|TRBV5-6|15
TGTGCCAGCACCCGAGCGTCCTCATTCTACAATGAGCAGTTCTTC
CASTRASSFYNEQFF
>.|.|TRBJ2-3|TRBV6-4|14
TGTTCCAGCAGTGAGGAACAGGGCACAGATACGCAGTATTTT
CSSSEEQGTDTQYF
>TRBD2|few|TRBJ2-1|TRBV12-3/TRBV12-4|15
TGTGCCAGCAGGTTCGGGGGGGGACCCTACAATGAGCAGTTCTTC
CASRFGGGPYNEQFF
>TRBD1|.|TRBJ1-2|TRBV7-9|15
TGTGCCAGCAGCTACGCCGGGACAGAAGACTATGGCTACACCTTC
CASSYAGTEDYGYTF
>TRBD1|few|TRBJ1-1|TRBV10-3|13
TGTGCCATCAGGGCGGACAGGACCACTGAAGCTTTCTTT
CAIRADRTTEAFF
>TRBD2|few|TRBJ2-2|TRBV7-6|16
TGTGCCAGCAGCTTTTTAGCGGGAGCGAACACCGGGGAGCTGTTTTTT
CASSFLAGANTGELFF
>.|.|TRBJ2-7|TRBV3-2|17
TGTGCCAGCAGCCAAGGACCCAGACTGGGAGACACCGACGAGCAGTACTTC
CASSQGPRLGDTDEQYF
>TRBD1|many|TRBJ1-3|TRBV3-1|16
TGTGCCAGCAGCCCATGGACAGGGGACTCTGGAAACACCATATATTTT
CASSPWTGDSGNTIYF
>.|many|TRBJ1-1|TRBV12-3/TRBV12-4|11
TGTGCCAGCAGTTTCAGGGGAGAAGCTTTCTTT
CASSFRGEAFF
>.|many|TRBJ2-3|TRBV7-8|16
TGTGCCAGCAGCTTAGTGGGGGGAGAGCTGTCAGATACGCAGTATTTT
CASSLVGGELSDTQYF
>.|.|TRBJ1-4|TRBV7-9|14
TGTGCCAGCAGCCCTACCAGGGGCGGTGAAAAACTGTTTTTT
CASSPTRGGEKLFF
>TRBD2|few|TRBJ2-5|TRBV7-9|15
TGTGCCAGCAGCCCCTCGAGGGAGGAGCGGGGGACCCAGTACTTC
CASSPSREERGTQYF
>.|.|TRBJ2-1|TRBV5-6|12
TGTGCCAGCAGCTCCCAGGGTCGTGAGCAGTTCTTC
CASSSQGREQFF
>.|.|TRBJ2-7|TRBV24-1|12
TGTGCCACCAGCGAGTGGGCGGGCGAGCAGTACTTC
CATSEWAGEQYF
>TRBD1|.|TRBJ2-3|TRBV7-6|21
TGTGCCAGCAGCTTTCCCATGGGACAGGGCAGGTACGGGGGGCCATACGATAAGCAGTATTTT
CASSFPMGQGRYGGPYDKQYF
>.|.|TRBJ1-2|TRBV27|13
TGTGCCAGCAGTCCAGGACAGTACTATGGCTACACCTTC
CASSPGQYYGYTF
>.|.|TRBJ2-3|TRBV20-1|14
TGCAGTGCTAGAGGGGGGTCTAGCACAGATACGCAGTATTTT
CSARGGSSTDTQYF
>TRBD1|.|TRBJ1-2|TRBV19|14
TGTGCCAGTAACTGGGACAGGGTTAACTATGGCTACACCTTC
CASNWDRVNYGYTF
>.|.|TRBJ1-1|TRBV4-1|15
TGCGCCAGCAGCCAAGCCGGAGGGGGGAACACTGAAGCTTTCTTT
CASSQAGGGNTEAFF
>.|few|TRBJ2-2|TRBV9|13
TGTGCCAGCAGCGACAGGGACGCCGGGGAGCTGTTTTTT
CASSDRDAGELFF
>.|few|TRBJ1-6|TRBV18|15
TGTGCCAGCTCACCACCGGGTTCCTATAATTCACCCCTCCACTTT
CASSPPGSYNSPLHF
>.|.|TRBJ1-1|TRBV7-9|12
TGTGCCAGCGGCAAGTGGGACACTGAAGCTTTCTTT
CASGKWDTEAFF
>.|few|TRBJ2-5|TRBV5-1|14
TGCGCCAGCAGCTTGGAACAGCTTCAAGAGACCCAGTACTTC
CASSLEQLQETQYF
>TRBD2|few|TRBJ2-5|TRBV7-6|17
TGTGCCAGCAGCACCCGGACTAGCCCCGGGGGGAAAGAGACCCAGTACTTC
CASSTRTSPGGKETQYF
>.|.|TRBJ1-1|TRBV27|17
TGTGCCAGCAGTTTAGGAGCTTGGCGAAGGGTGAACACTGAAGCTTTCTTT
CASSLGAWRRVNTEAFF